Sequencing of this T cell receptor beta chain was carried out in a study of sequential checkpoint blockade in melanoma. TCRdb keeps only in-frame clones here, not all; method: immunoSEQ multiplex PCR. The sample yields some 9,100 clones, around 78% seen once. In germline, CDR1 is MGHRA, CDR2 YSYEKL. Germline trimming cut 0 bases from V and 6 bases from J; bases unmatched to any gene: 13. This CDR3 is 17 amino acids long. The sample's treatment: randomized to nivolumab then ipilimumab (arm A) or the reverse (arm B). DNA-damaging chemotherapy had not been given to any patient beforehand. From thawed PBMCs, live CD3+CD8+ cells negative for CD19 and CD56 were sorted.

The chain uses TRBV4-1 and TRBJ1-1; 7 positions agree with TRBD1. The sequences come from CD8+ T cells sorted from blood (inferred from file names), collected from a patient given nivolumab and ipilimumab in sequence. This sequence originates from a human donor with melanoma. This CDR3 reads CASSQEGVTTGVSEAFF. The DNA for the CDR3 is TGCGCCAGCAGCCAAGAAGGGGTAACCACAGGGGTGTCTGAAGCTTTCTTT.